The 2 T cell receptor beta chains in this list originate from one sample, sequenced in a study of T cells after yellow fever vaccination. TCRdb re-analysed the 5' RACE reads in MiXCR, keeping a single row per CDR3 protein. The data show 340,000 or so distinct CDR3 sequences, with around 13% seen just once and more than 3% held by the top ten. Specimen: CD4+ T cells sorted from PBMCs, collected 15 days after the yellow fever booster vaccination. The receptors were gathered from a man aged 18 to 29 who received the YFV17D yellow fever vaccine.

This clonotype occurred many times. The chain combines TRBV5-5 with TRBJ2-2, with D hard to call. CDR1 is SGHKS and CDR2 is YYEKEE in the germline V gene (reference sequence). Trimming removed 4 bases at V and 3 bases at J, with 4 bases between. The CDR3 contains 12 residues. DNA for the CDR3: TGTGCCAGCAGCCCCGACACCGGGGAGCTGTTTTTT. Protein sequence: CASSPDTGELFF. The whole variable domain, filled in from reference TRBV5-5 and TRBJ2-2, reads DAGVTQSPTHLIKTRGQQVTLRCSPISGHKSVSWYQQVLGQGPQFIFQYYEKEERGRGNFPDRFSARQFPNYSSELNVNALLLGDSALYLCASSPDTGELFFGEGSRLTVL.

This clonotype was counted a few times. The chain has TRBV6-5 and TRBJ2-3, with TRBD2 matching over 10 bases. J was trimmed by 2 bases and V by 6 bases; bases with no gene match: 11. The CDR3 has 17 amino acids. CDR1 MNHEY and CDR2 SVGAGI come from the germline V gene. The CDR3 DNA reads TGTGCCAGCAGCAAAATCCCTAGCGGGGGTTTCACAGATACGCAGTATTTT. Translation gives CASSKIPSGGFTDTQYF.